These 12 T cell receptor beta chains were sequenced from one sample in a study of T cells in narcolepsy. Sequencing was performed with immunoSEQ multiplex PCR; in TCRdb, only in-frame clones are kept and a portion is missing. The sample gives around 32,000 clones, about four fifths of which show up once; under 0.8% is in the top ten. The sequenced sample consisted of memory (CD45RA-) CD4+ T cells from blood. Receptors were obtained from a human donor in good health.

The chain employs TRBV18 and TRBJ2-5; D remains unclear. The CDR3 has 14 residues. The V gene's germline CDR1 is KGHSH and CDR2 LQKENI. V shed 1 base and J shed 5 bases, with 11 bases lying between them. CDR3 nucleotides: TGTGCCAGCTCACCACTACTCGCTCCGGAGACCCAGTACTTC. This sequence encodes CASSPLLAPETQYF. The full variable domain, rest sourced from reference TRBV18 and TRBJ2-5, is NAGVMQNPRHLVRRRGQEARLRCSPMKGHSHVYWYRQLPEEGLKFMVYLQKENIIDESGMPKERFSAEFPKEGPSILRIQQVVRGDSAAYFCASSPLLAPETQYFGPGTRLLVL.

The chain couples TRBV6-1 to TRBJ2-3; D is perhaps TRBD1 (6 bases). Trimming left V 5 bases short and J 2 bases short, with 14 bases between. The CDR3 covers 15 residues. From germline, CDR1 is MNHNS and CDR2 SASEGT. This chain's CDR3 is CASSTGRLFTDTQYF. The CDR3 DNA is TGTGCCAGCAGTACAGGGCGTTTATTCACAGATACGCAGTATTTT.

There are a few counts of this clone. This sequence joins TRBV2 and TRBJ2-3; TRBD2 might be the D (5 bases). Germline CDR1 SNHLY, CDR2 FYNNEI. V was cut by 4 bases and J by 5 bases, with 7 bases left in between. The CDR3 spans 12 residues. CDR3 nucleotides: TGTGCCAGCAGTGCCGCGGGAGATACGCAGTATTTT. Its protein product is CASSAAGDTQYF.

The CDR3 region is CASIGPSSYNEQFF. In DNA, the CDR3 is TGTGCCAGCATAGGGCCGAGCTCCTACAATGAGCAGTTCTTC. The chain employs TRBV7-2 and TRBJ2-1; D gene unclear. Germline CDR1 SGHTA, CDR2 FQGNSA. With 7 bases removed from V and 0 bases from J, the gap between germline ends came to 10 bases. The CDR3 is made up of 14 amino acids.

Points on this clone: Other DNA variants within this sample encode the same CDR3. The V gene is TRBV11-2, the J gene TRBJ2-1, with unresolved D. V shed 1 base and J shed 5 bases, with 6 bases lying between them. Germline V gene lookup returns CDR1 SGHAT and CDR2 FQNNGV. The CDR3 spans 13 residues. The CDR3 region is CASSLGQNNEQFF. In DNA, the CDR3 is TGTGCCAGCAGCTTAGGGCAGAACAATGAGCAGTTCTTC.

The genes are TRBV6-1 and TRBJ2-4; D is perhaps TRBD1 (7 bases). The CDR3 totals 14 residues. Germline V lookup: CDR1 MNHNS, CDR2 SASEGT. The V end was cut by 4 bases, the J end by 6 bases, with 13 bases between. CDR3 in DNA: TGTGCCAGCAGTGCGGAGGGGGCTATAAACATTCAGTACTTC. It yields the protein CASSAEGAINIQYF.

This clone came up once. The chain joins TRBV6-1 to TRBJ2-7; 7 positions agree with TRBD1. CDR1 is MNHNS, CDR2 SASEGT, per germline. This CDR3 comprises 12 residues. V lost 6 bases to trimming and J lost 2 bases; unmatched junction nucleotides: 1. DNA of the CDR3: TGTGCCAGCAGCCAGGGGGCCTACGAGCAGTACTTC. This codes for CASSQGAYEQYF.

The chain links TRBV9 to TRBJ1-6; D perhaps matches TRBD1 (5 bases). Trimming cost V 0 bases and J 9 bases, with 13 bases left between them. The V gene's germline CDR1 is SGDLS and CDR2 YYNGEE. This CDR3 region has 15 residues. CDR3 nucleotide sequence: TGTGCCAGCAGCGTAGTAAGGGGTTGGCGTTCACCCCTCCACTTT. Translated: CASSVVRGWRSPLHF.

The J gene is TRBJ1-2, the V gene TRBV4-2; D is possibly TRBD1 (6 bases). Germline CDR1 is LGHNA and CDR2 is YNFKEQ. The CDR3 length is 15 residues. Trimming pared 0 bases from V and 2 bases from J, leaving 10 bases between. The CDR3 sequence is CASSQDATGNYGYTF. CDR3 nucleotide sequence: TGTGCCAGCAGCCAAGATGCGACAGGAAACTATGGCTACACCTTC.

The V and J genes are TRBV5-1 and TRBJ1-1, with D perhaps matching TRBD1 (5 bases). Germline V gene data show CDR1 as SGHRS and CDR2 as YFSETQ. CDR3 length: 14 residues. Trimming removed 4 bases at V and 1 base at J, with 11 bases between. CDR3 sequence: CASSPTTGNTEAFF. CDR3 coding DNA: TGCGCCAGCAGCCCCACTACAGGGAACACTGAAGCTTTCTTT.

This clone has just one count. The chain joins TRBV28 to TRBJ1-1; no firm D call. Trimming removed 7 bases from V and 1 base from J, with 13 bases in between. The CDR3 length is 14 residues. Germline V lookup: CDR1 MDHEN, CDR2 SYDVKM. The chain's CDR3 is CASKAGVRNTEAFF. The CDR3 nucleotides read TGTGCCAGCAAAGCCGGGGTGCGGAACACTGAAGCTTTCTTT.

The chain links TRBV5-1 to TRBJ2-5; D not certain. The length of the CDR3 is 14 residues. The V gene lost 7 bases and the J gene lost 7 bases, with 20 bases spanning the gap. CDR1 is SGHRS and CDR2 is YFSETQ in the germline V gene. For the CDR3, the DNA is TGCGCCAGCGGTATTGCCCCCGCCACGGGGACCCAGTACTTC. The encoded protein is CASGIAPATGTQYF.